Below, one T cell receptor (beta chain) is given with its context. Clones were sequenced by immunoSEQ multiplex PCR, and TCRdb holds only the in-frame ones, with some missing. The data contain some 150,000 clones, more than 60% of them singletons. V dropped 5 bases and J dropped 6; count of bases not matched to a gene: 7. Germline CDR1 and CDR2: MDHEN and SYDVKM. The CDR3 extends over 15 amino acids. The entry originates in a study of blood T cell repertoires in COVID-19. The chain combines TRBV28 with TRBJ1-2; 12 nucleotides match TRBD1. The receptor comes from a woman in her forties or fifties with active or convalescent COVID-19. Source material: peripheral blood. CDR3 loop: CASSTTGTGGDGYTF. The CDR3 nucleotides read TGTGCCAGCAGTACCACCGGGACAGGGGGCGATGGCTACACCTTC.